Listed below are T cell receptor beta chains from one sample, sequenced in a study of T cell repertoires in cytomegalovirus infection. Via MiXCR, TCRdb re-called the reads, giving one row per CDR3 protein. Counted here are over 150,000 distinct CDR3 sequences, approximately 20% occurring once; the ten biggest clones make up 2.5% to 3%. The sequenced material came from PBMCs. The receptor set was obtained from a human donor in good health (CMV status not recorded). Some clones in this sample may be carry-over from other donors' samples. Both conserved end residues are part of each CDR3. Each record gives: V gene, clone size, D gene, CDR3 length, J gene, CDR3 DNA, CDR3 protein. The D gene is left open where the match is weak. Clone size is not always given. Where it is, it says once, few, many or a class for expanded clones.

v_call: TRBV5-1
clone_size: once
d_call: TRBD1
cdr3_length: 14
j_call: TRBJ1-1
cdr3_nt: TGCGCCAGCAGCCTGGGGGACAGGGGGGCTGAAGCTTTCTTT
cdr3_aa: CASSLGDRGAEAFF

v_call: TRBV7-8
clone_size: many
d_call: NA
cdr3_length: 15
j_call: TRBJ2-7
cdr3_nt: TGTGCCAGCAGCTTAGGAGCCCGAGCCCCCTGGGAGCAGTACTTC
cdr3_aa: CASSLGARAPWEQYF

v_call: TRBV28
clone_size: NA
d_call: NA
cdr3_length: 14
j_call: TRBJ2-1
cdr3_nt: TGTGCCACCAGGGGCGGGAGTGCGTACAATGAGCAGTTCTTC
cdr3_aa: CATRGGSAYNEQFF

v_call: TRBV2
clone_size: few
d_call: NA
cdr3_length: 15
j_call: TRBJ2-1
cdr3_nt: TGTGCCAGCATACCAGAAAGGGGAACTTACAATGAGCAGTTCTTC
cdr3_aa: CASIPERGTYNEQFF

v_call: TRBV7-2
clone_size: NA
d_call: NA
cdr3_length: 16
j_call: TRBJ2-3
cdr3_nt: TGTGCCAGCAGCCGAAGAGCGGGCCAGGGCACAGATACGCAGTATTTT
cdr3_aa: CASSRRAGQGTDTQYF

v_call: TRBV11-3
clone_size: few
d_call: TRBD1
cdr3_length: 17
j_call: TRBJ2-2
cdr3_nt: TGTGCCAGCAGCCCAAAAGCCAGGGGGCGTCCGACCGGGGAGCTGTTTTTT
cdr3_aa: CASSPKARGRPTGELFF

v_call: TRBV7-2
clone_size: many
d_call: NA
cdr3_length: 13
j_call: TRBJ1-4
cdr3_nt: TGTGCCAGCAGCTTAGAATTAAGGAGGGAACTGTTTTTT
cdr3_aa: CASSLELRRELFF

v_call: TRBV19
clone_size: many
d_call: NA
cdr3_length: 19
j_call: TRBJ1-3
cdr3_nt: TGTGCCAGTAGCCCACCCTCAACCAGGTGGCCGCCTTGGGGAAACACCATATATTTT
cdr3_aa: CASSPPSTRWPPWGNTIYF

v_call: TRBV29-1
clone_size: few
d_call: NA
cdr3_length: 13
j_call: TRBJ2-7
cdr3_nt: TGCAGCGTACTGACCGGCTTCTCCTACGAGCAGTACTTC
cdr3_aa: CSVLTGFSYEQYF

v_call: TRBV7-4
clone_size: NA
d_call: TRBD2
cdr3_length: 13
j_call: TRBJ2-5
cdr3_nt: TGTGCCAGCAGCTTAGGAGGGCGGGAGACCCACTACTTC
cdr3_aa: CASSLGGRETHYF

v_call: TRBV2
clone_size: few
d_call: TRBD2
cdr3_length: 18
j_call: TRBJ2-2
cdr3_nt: TGTGCCAGCAGCCCCTATCTGCGGGAGAGCCTTCGCCCCGGGGAGCTGTTTTTT
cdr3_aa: CASSPYLRESLRPGELFF

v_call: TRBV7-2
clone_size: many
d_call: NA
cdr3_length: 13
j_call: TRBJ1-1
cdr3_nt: TGTGCCAGCAGCTTACGGGGAGTTACTGAAGCTTTCTTT
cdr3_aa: CASSLRGVTEAFF

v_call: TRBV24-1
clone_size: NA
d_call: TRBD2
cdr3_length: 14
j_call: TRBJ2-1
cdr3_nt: TGTGCCACCAGTGAGACGGGACTACCGAATGAGCAGTTCTTC
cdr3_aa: CATSETGLPNEQFF

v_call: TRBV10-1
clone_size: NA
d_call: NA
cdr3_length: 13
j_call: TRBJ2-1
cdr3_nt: TGCGCCAGCAGTGAGTCGATAGATAGTGAGCAGTTCTTC
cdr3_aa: CASSESIDSEQFF

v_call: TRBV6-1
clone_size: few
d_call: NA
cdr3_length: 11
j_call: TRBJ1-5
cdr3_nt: TGTGCCAGCAGTGAGGCTCAGCCCCAGCATTTT
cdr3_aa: CASSEAQPQHF

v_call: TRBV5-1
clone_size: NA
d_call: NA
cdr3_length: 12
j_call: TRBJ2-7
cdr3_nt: TGCGCCAGCACCTCCGGGGCGGGAGAGCAGTACTTC
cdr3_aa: CASTSGAGEQYF

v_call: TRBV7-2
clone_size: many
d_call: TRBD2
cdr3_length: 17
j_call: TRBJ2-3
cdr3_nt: TGTGCCAGCAGCTTAGTCGGCCTAGCGGGACCCCAGGATACGCAGTATTTT
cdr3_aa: CASSLVGLAGPQDTQYF

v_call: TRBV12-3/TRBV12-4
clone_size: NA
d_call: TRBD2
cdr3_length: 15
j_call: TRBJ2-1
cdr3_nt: TGTGCCAGCAGTTTACCAGGACTAGCATCCAGTGAGCAGTTCTTC
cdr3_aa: CASSLPGLASSEQFF

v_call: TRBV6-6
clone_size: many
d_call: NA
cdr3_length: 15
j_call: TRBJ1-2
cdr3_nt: TGTGCCGTCATCTACGGGACACCAACTAACTATGGCTACACCTTC
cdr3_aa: CAVIYGTPTNYGYTF

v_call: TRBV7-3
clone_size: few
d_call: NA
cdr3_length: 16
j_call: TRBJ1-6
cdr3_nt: TGTGCCAGCAGCTTAATCGGGCGACCCGGGGATTCACCCCTCCACTTT
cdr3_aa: CASSLIGRPGDSPLHF

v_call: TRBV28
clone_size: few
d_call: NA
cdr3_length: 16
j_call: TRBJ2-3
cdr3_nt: TGTGCCAGCAGCTCACTTTTGGTCGCGAGCACAGATACGCAGTATTTT
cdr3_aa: CASSSLLVASTDTQYF

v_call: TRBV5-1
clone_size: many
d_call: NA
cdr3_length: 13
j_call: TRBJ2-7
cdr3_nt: TGCGCCAGCAGCTTGACAGGTAAAAACGAGCAGTACTTC
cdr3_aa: CASSLTGKNEQYF

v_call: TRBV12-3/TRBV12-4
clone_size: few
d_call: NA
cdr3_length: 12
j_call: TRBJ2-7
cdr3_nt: TGTGCCAGCAGTTACTACCCCAGGGAGCAGTACTTC
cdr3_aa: CASSYYPREQYF

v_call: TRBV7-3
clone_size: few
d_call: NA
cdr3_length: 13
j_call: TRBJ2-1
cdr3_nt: TGTGCCAGCAGCCGGGGAGTAGGGAATGAGCAGTTCTTC
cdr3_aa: CASSRGVGNEQFF

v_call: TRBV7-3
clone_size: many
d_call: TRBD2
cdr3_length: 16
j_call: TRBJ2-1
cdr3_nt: TGTGCCAGCAGCTTAGGGGTCGGGGGGTACTACAATGAGCAGTTCTTC
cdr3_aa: CASSLGVGGYYNEQFF